The 20 T cell receptor beta chains listed next were all sequenced from one sample in a study of regulatory dendritic cells for organ transplantation. CFSE-labeled sorted T cells met regulatory or mature dendritic cells for less than 6 days. Some clones are missing from TCRdb's copy, which holds only in-frame ones; the method was immunoSEQ multiplex PCR. The data show approximately 12,000 clones, roughly three quarters seen once. No antigens are known for them. The sample comprised naive CD8+ T cells from blood cultured with regulatory dendritic cells. The subset denotes: CD45RA+ naive T cells. The receptor set was obtained from a human donor in good health.

This clone was picked up one time. The gene calls are TRBV5-1 and TRBJ2-3; TRBD2 matches 15 bases. Losses at the gene ends were 4 bases for V and 3 bases for J; bases not matched to a gene: 9. The CDR3 is 18 residues long. From germline, CDR1 is SGHRS and CDR2 YFSETQ. CDR3 nucleotide sequence: TGCGCCAGCAGCCCTACTGGACTAGCGGGGGGGCTGACAGATACGCAGTATTTT. It codes for CASSPTGLAGGLTDTQYF.

A few counts support this clone. The V call is TRBV10-2, the J call TRBJ2-7; 7 bases line up with TRBD2. The germline V gene has CDR1 WSHSY and CDR2 SAAADI. The CDR3 totals 14 residues. V shed 3 bases, J shed 3 bases, and the junction held 5 bases outside the gene matches. The CDR3: CASSELASGYEQYF. The CDR3 DNA reads TGCGCCAGCAGTGAATTGGCTAGCGGCTACGAGCAGTACTTC.

The chain recombines TRBV9 with TRBJ1-4; D perhaps matches TRBD1 (6 bases). Trimming removed 0 bases from V and 0 bases from J, with 18 bases in between. The CDR3 loop spans 19 amino acids. From germline, CDR1 is SGDLS and CDR2 YYNGEE. CDR3 in DNA: TGTGCCAGCAGCGTAGTGGGGGGGCTTCTCGAAGCAACTAATGAAAAACTGTTTTTT. Translation: CASSVVGGLLEATNEKLFF.

The chain employs TRBV5-1 and TRBJ1-1; no clear D. Trimming took 3 bases from V and 4 from J, leaving 7 bases between them. This CDR3 region has 12 residues. Germline loops: CDR1 SGHRS, CDR2 YFSETQ. The CDR3 here is CASSSGGTEAFF. In nucleotides, the CDR3 is TGCGCCAGCAGCTCGGGTGGCACTGAAGCTTTCTTT.

The chain recombines TRBV7-2 with TRBJ1-2; 8 bases fit TRBD1. The CDR3 spans 17 residues. Per germline, CDR1 SGHTA and CDR2 FQGNSA. Unmatched junction bases numbered 11, after V lost 1 base and J lost 4 bases. The chain's CDR3 is CASSLDYSSGGFYGYTF. The CDR3 DNA reads as TGTGCCAGCAGCTTAGACTATAGTTCAGGGGGCTTCTATGGCTACACCTTC.

This chain connects TRBV7-9 to TRBJ2-3, with D tentatively TRBD2 (5 bases). Per the germline V gene, CDR1 is SEHNR and CDR2 is FQNEAQ (reference sequence). V was cut by 3 bases and J by 6 bases, with 7 bases left in between. The CDR3 is made up of 12 amino acids. CDR3 sequence (DNA): TGTGCCAGCAGCTTCGGGGTGGATACGCAGTATTTT. As protein: CASSFGVDTQYF.

The gene calls are TRBV4-1 and TRBJ2-1, with TRBD2 identical over 10 bases. Per the germline V gene, CDR1 is MGHRA and CDR2 is YSYEKL. The V and J ends lost 4 bases and 3 bases, in that order; junction bases with no gene match: 3. This CDR3 region has 15 residues. The CDR3 DNA reads as TGCGCCAGCAGCCCCCGACTAGCGGGCTACAATGAGCAGTTCTTC. It translates to CASSPRLAGYNEQFF.

Only one count was recorded for this clone. The V and J genes are TRBV6-5 and TRBJ2-2, with a tentative D call TRBD1 (5 bases). V lost 5 bases and J 0 bases, leaving 10 bases between the germline ends. There are 15 residues in the CDR3. CDR1 MNHEY and CDR2 SVGAGI come from the germline V gene. The CDR3 spells CASSPDTPNTGELFF. The CDR3 region has the DNA TGTGCCAGCAGTCCGGACACTCCGAACACCGGGGAGCTGTTTTTT.

The chain combines TRBV2 with TRBJ2-1; possibly TRBD1 for D (7 bases). The CDR3 covers 15 residues. V was cut by 6 bases and J by 0 bases, with 12 bases left in between. CDR1 SNHLY and CDR2 FYNNEI come from the germline V gene. The CDR3 DNA follows: TGTGCCAGCAGGTATCAGGGGGGCTCCTACAATGAGCAGTTCTTC. This gives the protein CASRYQGGSYNEQFF.

V usage is TRBV7-6 and J usage is TRBJ1-3, with TRBD1 identical over 12 bases. With 5 bases clipped from V and 0 bases from J, the junction kept 5 bases outside the gene matches. CDR1 SGHVS and CDR2 FNYEAQ come from the germline V gene. The CDR3 is made up of 17 amino acids. This chain's CDR3 is CASSPGQGAYSGNTIYF. As DNA, the CDR3 is TGTGCCAGCAGCCCGGGACAGGGGGCATACTCTGGAAACACCATATATTTT.

The rearrangement uses TRBV5-8 and TRBJ1-5; D perhaps matches TRBD1 (5 bases). This CDR3 is 15 amino acids long. Germline V gene lookup returns CDR1 SGHTS and CDR2 YDEGEE. V lost 1 base and J lost 4, with 12 bases in between. The CDR3: CASSLSKGANQPQHF. In DNA, the CDR3 is TGTGCCAGCAGCTTGTCGAAAGGGGCGAATCAGCCCCAGCATTTT.

This clone occurred once. The V call is TRBV18, the J call TRBJ1-1; the match to TRBD1 covers 11 bases. Germline-derived CDR1 and CDR2 are KGHSH and LQKENI. V was clipped by 4 bases and J by 8 bases; unmatched bases: 9. The CDR3 is made up of 15 amino acids. DNA for the CDR3: TGTGCCAGCTCACAGAAACGGACAGGGGGCTTAGAAGCTTTCTTT. This sequence encodes CASSQKRTGGLEAFF.

The J gene is TRBJ2-5, the V gene TRBV27, with 7 bases aligning to TRBD2. Germline trimming cut 5 bases from V and 5 bases from J; bases unmatched to any gene: 11. CDR3 length equals 15 residues. Germline loops: CDR1 MNHEY, CDR2 SMNVEV (reference sequence). CDR3 residues: CASSPMGRGGETQYF. The CDR3 coding sequence is TGTGCCAGCAGTCCCATGGGACGGGGAGGGGAGACCCAGTACTTC.

V and J are TRBV6-5 and TRBJ2-7; a possible D gene is TRBD2 (5 bases). V lost 6 bases to trimming and J lost 2 bases, with 14 bases between them. This CDR3 is 14 amino acids long. The germline gives CDR1 MNHEY, CDR2 SVGAGI. The CDR3 loop is CASSLGYGTYEQYF. The CDR3 DNA reads TGTGCCAGCAGCCTTGGGTACGGGACCTACGAGCAGTACTTC.

The rearrangement uses TRBV7-8 and TRBJ1-1, with unresolved D. Germline CDR1 is SGHVS and CDR2 is FQNEAQ. The V end lost 3 bases, the J end lost 3 bases, and 14 bases lay between the germline ends. CDR3 length equals 15 residues. CDR3 sequence reads: CASSFGLSGYTEAFF. The CDR3 DNA sequence: TGTGCCAGCAGCTTTGGCCTCAGCGGTTACACTGAAGCTTTCTTT.

J is TRBJ2-3 and V is TRBV10-3, with 7 nucleotides matching TRBD1. CDR1 is ENHRY, CDR2 SYGVKD, per germline. With V trimmed by 3 bases and J by 2 bases, 5 bases remained unmatched. The CDR3 contains 15 residues. CDR3 coding DNA: TGTGCCATCAGTGACCCGACAGGGAACACAGATACGCAGTATTTT. Its translation: CAISDPTGNTDTQYF.

V gene TRBV5-1 combines with J gene TRBJ2-1, with 7 bases matching TRBD2. In germline, CDR1 is SGHRS, CDR2 YFSETQ. J was trimmed by 13 bases and V by 1 base; bases with no gene match: 14. The CDR3 covers 15 residues. The CDR3 protein is CASSLQVSGGSEQFF. The CDR3 DNA is TGCGCCAGCAGCTTGCAGGTGTCGGGGGGTAGCGAACAGTTCTTC.

The genes are TRBV27 and TRBJ1-4; the D gene is possibly TRBD1 (5 bases). V was cut by 6 bases and J by 5 bases, with 13 bases left in between. CDR1 is MNHEY, CDR2 SMNVEV, per germline (reference sequence). This CDR3 region has 14 residues. The CDR3 loop reads CASRGRGGNEKLFF. The CDR3 DNA is TGTGCCAGCAGGGGGAGGGGAGGAAATGAAAAACTGTTTTTT. Supplemented by reference TRBV27 and TRBJ1-4, the full variable domain reads EAQVTQNPRYLITVTGKKLTVTCSQNMNHEYMSWYRQDPGLGLRQIYYSMNVEVTDKGDVPEGYKVSRKEKRNFPLILESPSPNQTSLYFCASRGRGGNEKLFFGSGTQLSVL.

This chain uses TRBV5-5 with TRBJ2-1; no definite D call. The CDR3 length is 16 residues. Per the germline V gene, CDR1 is SGHKS and CDR2 is YYEKEE (reference sequence). Trimming pared 0 bases from V and 1 base from J, leaving 11 bases between. The CDR3 region has the DNA TGTGCCAGCAGCTTGGATCCACCCCAGTCCTACAATGAGCAGTTCTTC. Translated: CASSLDPPQSYNEQFF. The full variable domain, its missing parts supplied by reference TRBV5-5 and TRBJ2-1, is DAGVTQSPTHLIKTRGQQVTLRCSPISGHKSVSWYQQVLGQGPQFIFQYYEKEERGRGNFPDRFSARQFPNYSSELNVNALLLGDSALYLCASSLDPPQSYNEQFFGPGTRLTVL.

The chain carries TRBV9 and TRBJ2-2, with D perhaps matching TRBD2 (6 bases). V dropped 6 bases and J dropped 0 bases, with 12 bases sitting between them. This CDR3 has 15 amino acids. Germline V CDR1 and CDR2: SGDLS, YYNGEE. CDR3 in DNA: TGTGCCAGCACCCTGCGGGGTACGAACACCGGGGAGCTGTTTTTT. Translation gives CASTLRGTNTGELFF.